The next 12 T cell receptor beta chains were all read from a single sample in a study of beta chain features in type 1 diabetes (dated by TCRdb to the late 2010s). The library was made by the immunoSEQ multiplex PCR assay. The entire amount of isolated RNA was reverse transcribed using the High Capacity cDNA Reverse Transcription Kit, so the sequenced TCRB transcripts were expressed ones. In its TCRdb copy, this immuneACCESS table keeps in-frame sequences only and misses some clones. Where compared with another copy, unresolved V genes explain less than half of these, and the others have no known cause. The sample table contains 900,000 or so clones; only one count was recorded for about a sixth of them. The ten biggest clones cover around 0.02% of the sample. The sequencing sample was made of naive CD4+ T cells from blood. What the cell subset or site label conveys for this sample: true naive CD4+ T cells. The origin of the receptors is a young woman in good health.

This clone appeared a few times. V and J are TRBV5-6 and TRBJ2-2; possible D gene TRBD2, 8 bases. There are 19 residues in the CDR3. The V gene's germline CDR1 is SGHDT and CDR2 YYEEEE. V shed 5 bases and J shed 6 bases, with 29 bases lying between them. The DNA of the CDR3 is TGTGCCAGCAGATGGGCTCTTAGCGGGACTTTCGGGACAGCCGGGGAGCTGTTTTTT. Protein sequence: CASRWALSGTFGTAGELFF. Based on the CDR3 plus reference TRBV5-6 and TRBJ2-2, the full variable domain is DAGVTQSPTHLIKTRGQQVTLRCSPKSGHDTVSWYQQALGQGPQFIFQYYEEEERQRGNFPDRFSGHQFPNYSSELNVNALLLGDSALYLCASRWALSGTFGTAGELFFGEGSRLTVL.

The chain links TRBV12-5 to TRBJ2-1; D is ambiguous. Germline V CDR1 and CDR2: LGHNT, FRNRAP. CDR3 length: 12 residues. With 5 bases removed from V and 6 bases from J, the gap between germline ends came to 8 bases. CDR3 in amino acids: CASGIDLNEQFF. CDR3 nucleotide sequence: TGTGCTAGTGGTATCGATCTCAATGAGCAGTTCTTC.

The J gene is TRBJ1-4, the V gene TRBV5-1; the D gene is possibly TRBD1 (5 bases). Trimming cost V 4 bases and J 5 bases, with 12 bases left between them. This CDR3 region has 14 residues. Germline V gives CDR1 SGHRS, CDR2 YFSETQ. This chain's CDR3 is CASSTGTGNEKLFF. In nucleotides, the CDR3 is TGCGCCAGCAGCACCGGGACTGGAAATGAAAAACTGTTTTTT.

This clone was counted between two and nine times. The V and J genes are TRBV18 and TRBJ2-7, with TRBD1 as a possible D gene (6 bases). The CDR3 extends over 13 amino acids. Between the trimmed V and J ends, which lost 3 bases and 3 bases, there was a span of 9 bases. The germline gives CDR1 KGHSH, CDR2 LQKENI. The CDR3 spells CASSPNRVYEQYF. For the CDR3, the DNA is TGTGCCAGCTCACCGAACAGGGTCTACGAGCAGTACTTC. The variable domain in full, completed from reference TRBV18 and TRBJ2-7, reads NAGVMQNPRHLVRRRGQEARLRCSPMKGHSHVYWYRQLPEEGLKFMVYLQKENIIDESGMPKERFSAEFPKEGPSILRIQQVVRGDSAAYFCASSPNRVYEQYFGPGTRLTVT.

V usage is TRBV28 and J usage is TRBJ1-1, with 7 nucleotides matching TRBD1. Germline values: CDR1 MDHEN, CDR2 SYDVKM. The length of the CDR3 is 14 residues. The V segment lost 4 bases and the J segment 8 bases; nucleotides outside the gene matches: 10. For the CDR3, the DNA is TGTGCCAGCAGTTCCACAGGGGCCTCACTCGAAGCTTTCTTT. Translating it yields CASSSTGASLEAFF.

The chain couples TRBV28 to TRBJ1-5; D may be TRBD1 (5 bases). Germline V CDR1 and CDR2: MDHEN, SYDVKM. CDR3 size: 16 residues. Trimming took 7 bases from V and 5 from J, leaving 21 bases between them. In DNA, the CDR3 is TGTGCCAGCATCGCCTTGGGGGAGGGAAACGATCAGCCCCAGCATTTT. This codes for CASIALGEGNDQPQHF.

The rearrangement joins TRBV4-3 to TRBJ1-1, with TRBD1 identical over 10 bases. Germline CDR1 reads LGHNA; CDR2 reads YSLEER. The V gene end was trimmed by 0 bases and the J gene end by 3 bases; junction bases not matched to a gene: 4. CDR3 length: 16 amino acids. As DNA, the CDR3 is TGCGCCAGCAGCCAAGAGTCGGACAGGGGGGACACTGAAGCTTTCTTT. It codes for CASSQESDRGDTEAFF.

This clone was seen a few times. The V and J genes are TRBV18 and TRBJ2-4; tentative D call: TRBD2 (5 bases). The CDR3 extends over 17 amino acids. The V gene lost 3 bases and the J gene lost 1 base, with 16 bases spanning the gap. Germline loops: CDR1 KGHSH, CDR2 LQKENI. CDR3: CASSPRAGSDAKNIQYF. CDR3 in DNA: TGTGCCAGCTCACCGCGCGCCGGTAGCGACGCCAAAAACATTCAGTACTTC.

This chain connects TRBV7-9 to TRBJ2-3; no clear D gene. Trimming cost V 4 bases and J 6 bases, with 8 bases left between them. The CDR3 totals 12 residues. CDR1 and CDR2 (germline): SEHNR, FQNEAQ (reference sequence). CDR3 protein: CASSSQRDTQYF. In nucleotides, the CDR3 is TGTGCCAGCAGCTCCCAGAGGGATACGCAGTATTTT. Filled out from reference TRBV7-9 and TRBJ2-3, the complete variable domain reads DTGVSQNPRHKITKRGQNVTFRCDPISEHNRLYWYRQTLGQGPEFLTYFQNEAQLEKSRLLSDRFSAERPKGSFSTLEIQRTEQGDSAMYLCASSSQRDTQYFGPGTRLTVL.

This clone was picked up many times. The CDR3 sequence: CASSLRAEPPFIQYF. The CDR3 DNA reads as TGTGCCAGCAGCTTAAGAGCTGAGCCACCATTCATTCAGTACTTC. The chain joins TRBV11-2 to TRBJ2-4; D remains unclear. Germline CDR1 SGHAT, CDR2 FQNNGV. The V and J ends lost 2 bases and 9 bases respectively, with 17 bases between them. This CDR3 has 15 residues.

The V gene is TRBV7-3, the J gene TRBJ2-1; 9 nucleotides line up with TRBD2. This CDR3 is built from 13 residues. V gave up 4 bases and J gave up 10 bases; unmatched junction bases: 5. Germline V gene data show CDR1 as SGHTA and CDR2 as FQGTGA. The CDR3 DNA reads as TGTGCCAGCAGCTCGGGACTAGCTTACGAGCAGTTCTTC. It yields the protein CASSSGLAYEQFF. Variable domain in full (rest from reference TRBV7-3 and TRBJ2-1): GAGVSQTPSNKVTEKGKYVELRCDPISGHTALYWYRQSLGQGPEFLIYFQGTGAADDSGLPNDRFFAVRPEGSVSTLKIQRTERGDSAVYLCASSSGLAYEQFFGPGTRLTVL.

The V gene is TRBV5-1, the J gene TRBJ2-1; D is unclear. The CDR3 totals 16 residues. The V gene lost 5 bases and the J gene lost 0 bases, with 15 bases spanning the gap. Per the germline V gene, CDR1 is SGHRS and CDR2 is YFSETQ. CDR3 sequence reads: CASSTSPLSSYNEQFF. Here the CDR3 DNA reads TGCGCCAGCAGTACCAGTCCTTTGAGCTCCTACAATGAGCAGTTCTTC. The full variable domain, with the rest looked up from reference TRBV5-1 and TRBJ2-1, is KAGVTQTPRYLIKTRGQQVTLSCSPISGHRSVSWYQQTPGQGLQFLFEYFSETQRNKGNFPGRFSGRQFSNSRSEMNVSTLELGDSALYLCASSTSPLSSYNEQFFGPGTRLTVL.